The rows below give T cell receptor beta chains drawn from one sample of a study of blood T cell repertoires in COVID-19. Assay: immunoSEQ multiplex PCR; the TCRdb copy retains only in-frame clones and omits some. Of 30,000 to 40,000 clones in the sample, more than 85% were seen once. Sequencing used peripheral blood. These receptors were obtained from a male donor with active COVID-19. Both conserved end residues are part of each CDR3. D genes are given only for firm matches. Expanded clones get a size class; other rows say once, few or many, or leave the size out.

clone_size | j_call | v_call | d_call | cdr3_nt | cdr3_aa
once | TRBJ2-7 | TRBV5-1 | TRBD1 | TGCGCCAGCAGCTTGCGGACAGGGGAGGATTGGCAGTACTTC | CASSLRTGEDWQYF
- | TRBJ2-2 | TRBV18 | TRBD1 | TGTGCCAGCTCACCACTGGGACAGGGGTTCACCGGGGAGCTGTTTTTT | CASSPLGQGFTGELFF
- | TRBJ1-2 | TRBV4-3 | TRBD1 | TGCGCCAGCAGCCACGATCCGACAGGGGGCGCTTATGGCTACACCTTC | CASSHDPTGGAYGYTF
- | TRBJ1-6 | TRBV7-9 | - | TGTGCCAGCAGCTCCTTACCCGGGATTGCCCTCCACTTT | CASSSLPGIALHF
- | TRBJ1-4 | TRBV3-1/TRBV3-2 | - | TGTGCCAGCAGCCAAGCAGCAACTAATGAAAAACTGTTTTTT | CASSQAATNEKLFF
- | TRBJ2-2 | TRBV3-1/TRBV3-2 | - | TGTGCCAGCAGCCAAGATGATCAGGGAATTGTGCGGGAGCTGTTTTTT | CASSQDDQGIVRELFF
- | TRBJ2-7 | TRBV6-5 | - | TGTGCCAGCAGTCCGTTGACAGCCTACGAGCAGTACTTC | CASSPLTAYEQYF
- | TRBJ2-1 | TRBV7-7 | TRBD2 | TGTGCTAGCAGCTTAAGCTATACTAGCGGGAACAATGAGCAGTTCTTC | CASSLSYTSGNNEQFF
- | TRBJ1-5 | TRBV7-2 | - | TGTGCCAGCAGCGATTTCATCGGGGGAAGTCAGCCCCAGCATTTT | CASSDFIGGSQPQHF
- | TRBJ1-1 | TRBV19 | - | TGTGCCAGTAGTATTGCAGGGTTAGGCACTGAAGCTTTCTTT | CASSIAGLGTEAFF
- | TRBJ2-1 | TRBV4-3 | - | TGCGCCAGCAGCCAAGATAGGGGGGGGAGTTACAATGAGCAGTTCTTC | CASSQDRGGSYNEQFF
once | TRBJ2-1 | TRBV7-9 | TRBD2 | TGTGCCAGCAGCTTAAGGCTAGCGGGGGGTGAAAATGAGCAGTTCTTC | CASSLRLAGGENEQFF
- | TRBJ2-5 | TRBV3-1/TRBV3-2 | TRBD2 | TGTGCCAGCAGCCGTGGGACTAAAGAGACCCAGTACTTC | CASSRGTKETQYF
- | TRBJ2-7 | TRBV7-6 | - | TGTGCCAGCAGCTTTACCGCAGAAACCTACGAGCAGTACTTC | CASSFTAETYEQYF
- | TRBJ1-2 | TRBV6-2/TRBV6-3 | TRBD1 | TGTGCCAGCAGTTACTCGATACAGGGGCGAGGTAACTATGGCTACACCTTC | CASSYSIQGRGNYGYTF
once | TRBJ2-7 | TRBV27 | TRBD2 | TGTGCCAGCAGCCTTTTGCGGGGGTATGAGCAGTACTTC | CASSLLRGYEQYF
- | TRBJ1-1 | TRBV2 | - | TGTGCCAGCAGTCCGTACAGGGACGGTGAAGCTTTCTTT | CASSPYRDGEAFF
- | TRBJ1-1 | TRBV27 | TRBD1 | TGTGCCAGCAGTTACCGCCGGGACAGGGTCACTGAAGCTTTCTTT | CASSYRRDRVTEAFF
- | TRBJ1-1 | TRBV5-4 | - | TGTGCCAGCAGCTTGGACAGTTTGAACACTGAAGCTTTCTTT | CASSLDSLNTEAFF
- | TRBJ1-3 | TRBV9 | - | TGTGCCAGCAGCGTAGTGGGACAATCTGGAAACACCATATATTTT | CASSVVGQSGNTIYF
- | TRBJ1-2 | TRBV7-8 | - | TGTGCCAGCAGCCCGCGGGTTACTCGATCTAACTATGGCTACACCTTC | CASSPRVTRSNYGYTF
- | TRBJ2-1 | TRBV4-1 | TRBD2 | TGCGCCAGCAGCCGGGATAGCGGGGGGGTCTACAATGAGCAGTTCTTC | CASSRDSGGVYNEQFF
- | TRBJ1-5 | TRBV6-2/TRBV6-3 | - | TGTGCCAGCAGTTACTTCTCACAGGGAAGCAATCAGCCCCAGCATTTT | CASSYFSQGSNQPQHF
- | TRBJ1-1 | TRBV5-1 | TRBD1 | TGCGCCAGCAGCGCGGCGCGGGACAGGGGTAACACTGAAGCTTTCTTT | CASSAARDRGNTEAFF
once | TRBJ1-1 | TRBV7-9 | - | TGTGCCAGCAGCTTAGTAGCCGTGAACACTGAAGCTTTCTTT | CASSLVAVNTEAFF
- | TRBJ1-2 | TRBV11-3 | TRBD1 | TGTGCCAGCAGCCCCGAGGGGAGAGGGGGCGCAGGTGGCTACACCTTC | CASSPEGRGGAGGYTF
- | TRBJ1-5 | TRBV5-5 | - | TGTGCCAGCAGCGGGGGGGCGAGCAATCAGCCCCAGCATTTT | CASSGGASNQPQHF
once | TRBJ1-1 | TRBV5-4 | - | TGTGCCAGCAGCTCAGACAGTTTGAAAGCTTTCTTT | CASSSDSLKAFF
- | TRBJ2-7 | TRBV5-1 | TRBD1 | TGCGCCAGCAGAACGACAGGGAGCTCCTACGAGCAGTACTTC | CASRTTGSSYEQYF
- | TRBJ1-2 | TRBV2 | - | TGTGCCAGTCGACCTCAGGGATCGGTCTATGGCTACACCTTC | CASRPQGSVYGYTF
once | TRBJ1-6 | TRBV6-1 | - | TGTGCCAGCAGTGACCGGAATTCACCCCTCCACTTT | CASSDRNSPLHF
- | TRBJ2-1 | TRBV18 | - | TGTGCCAGCTCACCTCCAGGGGTGCGTAACAATGAGCAGTTCTTC | CASSPPGVRNNEQFF
- | TRBJ2-2 | TRBV11-2 | - | TGTGCCAGCAGCCCGCTGGCAGGTTCAAACACCGGGGAGCTGTTTTTT | CASSPLAGSNTGELFF
- | TRBJ2-7 | TRBV5-1 | - | TGCGCCAGCAGCTTGGTGAAGGGAGTTAACTACGAGCAGTACTTC | CASSLVKGVNYEQYF
- | TRBJ2-1 | TRBV12-5 | - | TGTGCTAGTGGTTCGGACAGAACGTACAATGAGCAGTTCTTC | CASGSDRTYNEQFF
once | TRBJ1-5 | TRBV18 | - | TGTGCCAGCTCACCCGGGAGGGTAAATCAGCCCCAGCATTTT | CASSPGRVNQPQHF
once | TRBJ2-2 | TRBV5-1 | - | TGCGCCAGCAGCTTGAAACAGCCGAACACCGGGGAGCTGTTTTTT | CASSLKQPNTGELFF
- | TRBJ2-1 | TRBV7-9 | - | TGTGCCAGCGGGGGCCCATACAATGAGCAGTTCTTC | CASGGPYNEQFF
- | TRBJ1-1 | TRBV3-1/TRBV3-2 | - | TGTGCCAGCAGCCAAGGCGGAAGCACTGAAGCTTTCTTT | CASSQGGSTEAFF
- | TRBJ2-5 | TRBV19 | - | TGTGCCAGTAGCGACAGGTTTCAAGAGACCCAGTACTTC | CASSDRFQETQYF
- | TRBJ2-3 | TRBV21-1 | - | TGTGCCAGCAGAGGCCTGGGCGAGCGGGGGAGCACAGATACGCAGTATTTT | CASRGLGERGSTDTQYF
once | TRBJ1-5 | TRBV5-1 | - | TGCGCCAGCAGCAAGACTGCGATAACCGCCACCAATCAGCCCCAGCATTTT | CASSKTAITATNQPQHF
- | TRBJ1-2 | TRBV15 | TRBD1 | TGTGCCACCAGCAGGATGGGGCCGGGGCAGGGGGATGGCTACACCTTC | CATSRMGPGQGDGYTF
- | TRBJ2-2 | TRBV18 | TRBD1 | TGTGCCAGCTCACTAGGACAGGCGAACACCGGGGAGCTGTTTTTT | CASSLGQANTGELFF
- | TRBJ1-1 | TRBV11-1 | - | TGTGCCAGCAGCTTAGGACATAACACTGAAGCTTTCTTT | CASSLGHNTEAFF
- | TRBJ1-5 | TRBV6-2/TRBV6-3 | TRBD1 | TGTGCCAGCAGTACCCCGGGACAGATAGTCAATCAGCCCCAGCATTTT | CASSTPGQIVNQPQHF